This T cell receptor (beta chain) was sequenced for a study of OX40 agonist ivuxolimab in advanced cancers. Study overall: A mean age of roughly 66 years, range about 20 to 79, was recorded, and approximately 85% were male.

This clone was detected only a few times. The CDR3 spans 15 residues. Germline assignment: CDR1 SNHLY and CDR2 FYNNEI. The trim removed 7 bases at V and 9 bases at J, leaving 8 bases unmatched. Method: immunoSEQ multiplex PCR; TCRdb's copy keeps in-frame clones and lacks some. The sample carries tens of thousands of clones, under 90% recorded once. This sample comprised CD4+ or CD8+ T cells sorted from blood, obtained in a trial of the OX40 agonist ivuxolimab. The chain couples TRBV2 to TRBJ1-6; 11 bases fit TRBD1. The clonotype comes from an adult with an advanced solid tumor such as melanoma, head and neck, liver or kidney cancer. In DNA form, the CDR3 reads TGTGCCAGCACCCCGGACAGGGGGCGTACTTCACCCCTCCACTTT. It encodes CASTPDRGRTSPLHF.